This TCR beta chain was sequenced in a study of blood T cell repertoires in COVID-19. As for the study in general: Sample material is recorded as cDNA or gDNA derived from T cells, B-cell-depleted T cells, or PBMCs.

Original data processing: Amplification with reference gene primers provided the estimates of nucleated cell counts. Profiled with immunoSEQ multiplex PCR; TCRdb holds only in-frame clones, not every one. V, J and clone size reflect that table, while D and trimming were determined from the DNA. The sample holds some 73,000 clones, 70% to 90% seen once. Seattle's cohort entered during active infection and was followed longitudinally. This CDR3 has 16 residues. The germline gives CDR1 SNHLY, CDR2 FYNNEI. Trimming removed 6 bases from V and 2 bases from J; junction bases left unmatched: 5. Sequencing was performed on peripheral blood. This chain links TRBV2 with TRBJ2-2; 11 nucleotides match TRBD1. This clonotype was obtained from a man older than 75 with COVID-19, enrolled during active disease. CDR3 protein: CASSWTGGANTGELFF. DNA of the CDR3: TGTGCCAGCAGCTGGACAGGGGGCGCCAACACCGGGGAGCTGTTTTTT.